The next 21 T cell receptor beta chains were all read from a single sample in a study of T-cell reconstitution after alpha-beta-depleted transplantation in children. Unique molecular identifiers were incorporated when the TCRbeta library was constructed. From the PCR reads, TCRdb called clonotypes with MiXCR, one entry per CDR3 protein. In the table there are hundreds of thousands of distinct CDR3 sequences, around 15% of which are singletons. The source material was PBMCs, mostly from graft donor cells, sampled 360 days after TCRalphabeta/CD19-depleted stem cell transplant. The source is a male patient aged 2-15 years who had a stem cell transplant for acute lymphoblastic leukemia, so the T cells may come from the graft donor.

This clonotype was seen only a few times. V gene TRBV28 combines with J gene TRBJ2-3; D may be TRBD1 or TRBD2 (5 bases each). This CDR3 is built from 13 residues. Trimming removed 4 bases from V and 11 bases from J, with 16 bases in between. The germline V gene encodes CDR1 MDHEN and CDR2 SYDVKM. The CDR3 DNA sequence: TGTGCCAGCAGTTCCGAACTGTGGGACCGGCAGTATTTT. It encodes CASSSELWDRQYF.

This clonotype appeared many times. The chain is built from TRBV15 and TRBJ2-7; weak D call: TRBD2 (7 bases). From germline, CDR1 is LNHNV and CDR2 YYDKDF (reference sequence). CDR3 length: 15 amino acids. V shed 0 bases and J shed 3 bases, with 12 bases lying between them. The CDR3 bases are TGTGCCACCAGCAGAGAATCGGGGGGCGACTACGAGCAGTACTTC. It encodes CATSRESGGDYEQYF.

The CDR3 spells CSARGGITEAFF. The CDR3 coding sequence is TGCAGTGCTAGGGGGGGAATAACTGAAGCTTTCTTT. The V and J genes are TRBV20-1 and TRBJ1-1, with TRBD1 as a possible D gene (5 bases). CDR1 is DFQATT, CDR2 SNEGSKA, per germline (reference sequence). V lost 3 bases and J lost 5, with 10 bases in between. This CDR3 is built from 12 residues.

The chain uses TRBV9 and TRBJ2-1; 9 nucleotides line up with TRBD2. With V trimmed by 1 base and J by 8 bases, 7 bases remained unmatched. CDR3 length equals 15 residues. Per germline, CDR1 SGDLS and CDR2 YYNGEE. CDR3: CASSVSGGRADEQFF. The CDR3 DNA is TGTGCCAGCAGCGTAAGTGGCGGGAGGGCCGATGAGCAGTTCTTC. The variable domain in full, with the rest retrieved from reference TRBV9 and TRBJ2-1, is DSGVTQTPKHLITATGQRVTLRCSPRSGDLSVYWYQQSLDQGLQFLIQYYNGEERAKGNILERFSAQQFPDLHSELNLSSLELGDSALYFCASSVSGGRADEQFFGPGTRLTVL.

This clonotype has more than one count but fewer than ten. The chain carries TRBV12-3 or TRBV12-4 and TRBJ1-5, with TRBD1 matching over 8 bases. The V and J ends lost 3 bases and 6 bases, in that order; junction bases with no gene match: 1. The CDR3 contains 13 residues. The CDR3 reads CASSLDRAQPQHF. Written as DNA, the CDR3 is TGTGCCAGCAGTTTGGACAGGGCTCAGCCCCAGCATTTT.

V and J are TRBV4-3 and TRBJ1-2; no firm D call. In germline, CDR1 is LGHNA, CDR2 YSLEER. The CDR3 covers 15 residues. V dropped 0 bases and J dropped 4 bases, with 12 bases sitting between them. CDR3 sequence (DNA): TGCGCCAGCAGCCAAGATCCCCCGGGCGTCTATGGCTACACCTTC. It codes for CASSQDPPGVYGYTF.

This clonotype has a handful of counts. V and J are TRBV4-3 and TRBJ2-1, with TRBD1 matching over 9 bases. Germline V lookup: CDR1 LGHNA, CDR2 YSLEER. The V gene end was trimmed by 0 bases and the J gene end by 2 bases; junction bases not matched to a gene: 14. The CDR3 is made up of 20 amino acids. CDR3 region: CASSQETGQGWGFPYNEQFF. CDR3 sequence (DNA): TGCGCCAGCAGCCAAGAGACGGGACAGGGTTGGGGCTTTCCCTACAATGAGCAGTTCTTC.

The chain joins TRBV12-3 or TRBV12-4 to TRBJ2-4, with a tentative D call TRBD1 (5 bases). Trimming removed 3 bases at V and 2 bases at J, with 5 bases between. CDR3 length equals 13 residues. CDR3 nucleotide sequence: TGTGCCAGCAGTTTGGGGCCCAAAAACATTCAGTACTTC. Translating it yields CASSLGPKNIQYF.

This clonotype was seen a few times. The V and J genes are TRBV29-1 and TRBJ2-1, with D possibly being TRBD2 (6 bases). From germline, CDR1 is SQVTM and CDR2 ANQGSEA. Between the trimmed V and J ends, which lost 0 bases and 7 bases, there was a span of 16 bases. The length of the CDR3 is 15 residues. In DNA form, the CDR3 reads TGCAGCGTTGAAGATCGAGGAGGGCGGGCGAATGAGCAGTTCTTC. This codes for CSVEDRGGRANEQFF.

This clonotype was detected a few times. The V and J genes are TRBV28 and TRBJ2-5; the D is unclear. CDR3 length: 14 residues. V was clipped by 2 bases and J by 1 base, with 8 bases between them. Germline V gene lookup returns CDR1 MDHEN and CDR2 SYDVKM. CDR3 residues: CASSLRVIQETQYF. For the CDR3, the DNA is TGTGCCAGCAGTTTAAGGGTCATCCAAGAGACCCAGTACTTC.

V and J are TRBV27 and TRBJ2-1; TRBD2 matches at 12 bases. CDR1 and CDR2 from the germline V gene are MNHEY and SMNVEV (reference sequence). Trimming at V came to 5 bases and at J to 9 bases, leaving 11 bases not matched to a gene. This CDR3 spans 16 amino acids. This CDR3 reads CASSRPGLAGWTEQFF. The CDR3 DNA is TGTGCCAGCAGTCGCCCCGGACTAGCGGGATGGACTGAGCAGTTCTTC.

This clonotype was detected a few times. The J gene is TRBJ2-3, the V gene TRBV5-5, with D possibly being TRBD2 (7 bases). Germline V lookup: CDR1 SGHKS, CDR2 YYEKEE (reference sequence). V dropped 4 bases and J dropped 0 bases, with 15 bases sitting between them. There are 16 residues in the CDR3. The CDR3 region has the DNA TGTGCCAGCAGCGAAACAGGGACTACTAGCACAGATACGCAGTATTTT. Protein sequence: CASSETGTTSTDTQYF.

The rearrangement joins TRBV2 to TRBJ2-3; 10 bases are a match to TRBD1. This CDR3 has 17 residues. V lost 2 bases, J lost 7 bases, and 12 bases stayed unmatched. CDR1 and CDR2 from the germline V gene are SNHLY and FYNNEI. In nucleotides, the CDR3 is TGTGCCAGCAGTGAATGGAGGACAGGGGGGAACCCAAATACGCAGTATTTT. It is translated as CASSEWRTGGNPNTQYF.

This clonotype was picked up a small number of times. The chain links TRBV29-1 to TRBJ2-1; 9 bases match TRBD2. This CDR3 comprises 14 residues. The trim removed 3 bases at V and 4 bases at J, leaving 4 bases unmatched. CDR1 is SQVTM and CDR2 is ANQGSEA in the germline V gene. CDR3 residues: CSVEGLAEYNEQFF. CDR3 nucleotide sequence: TGCAGCGTTGAGGGACTAGCCGAGTACAATGAGCAGTTCTTC.

The table lists this clonotype with a few counts. J is TRBJ2-7 and V is TRBV12-5; a possible D gene is TRBD2 (6 bases). Germline CDR1 is LGHNT and CDR2 is FRNRAP. This CDR3 has 15 amino acids. Trimming left V 3 bases short and J 6 bases short, with 18 bases between. CDR3 sequence (DNA): TGTGCTAGTGGTTTACCTGGGGGGTCCCTCTCCGAGCAGTACTTC. As protein: CASGLPGGSLSEQYF.

The J gene is TRBJ2-3, the V gene TRBV7-2, with TRBD1 matching over 7 bases. This CDR3 region has 16 residues. Germline CDR1 reads SGHTA; CDR2 reads FQGNSA. With V trimmed by 5 bases and J by 8 bases, 16 bases remained unmatched. The CDR3 is CASSHVELGTDGTQYF. CDR3 DNA sequence: TGTGCCAGCAGCCATGTCGAACTCGGGACAGACGGTACGCAGTATTTT.

The sample holds a few counts of this clonotype. The J gene is TRBJ1-1, the V gene TRBV7-8; perhaps TRBD1 as D (5 bases). V was clipped by 4 bases and J by 7 bases, with 22 bases between them. Germline assignment: CDR1 SGHVS and CDR2 FQNEAQ. The CDR3 runs to 16 residues. CDR3 bases: TGTGCCAGCAGCTCCCACAGGTTCTCCTCTATTGGTGAAGCTTTCTTT. It yields the protein CASSSHRFSSIGEAFF.

The chain uses TRBV20-1 and TRBJ2-3; 12 nucleotides line up with TRBD1. Trimming took 3 bases from V and 3 from J; bases not matched to a gene: 16. The length of the CDR3 is 19 residues. Germline V gives CDR1 DFQATT, CDR2 SNEGSKA (reference sequence). The CDR3 DNA reads TGCAGTGCTAGGGGGCCGGGACAGGGGGCGATATGGAGGACAGATACGCAGTATTTT. Its protein product is CSARGPGQGAIWRTDTQYF.

V gene TRBV12-3 or TRBV12-4 combines with J gene TRBJ1-5; no clear D gene. V gave up 1 base and J gave up 0 bases, with 10 bases separating them. The CDR3 is 16 residues long. This CDR3 reads CASSLGPFYSNQPQHF. The CDR3 bases are TGTGCCAGCAGTTTAGGCCCGTTTTATAGCAATCAGCCCCAGCATTTT.

The CDR3 protein is CATSRDLKRGSTDTQYF. CDR3 bases: TGTGCCACCAGCAGAGATCTAAAGCGGGGATCCACAGATACGCAGTATTTT. The chain combines TRBV15 with TRBJ2-3, with 7 bases fitting TRBD2. This CDR3 is 17 amino acids long. With V trimmed by 0 bases and J by 2 bases, 8 bases remained unmatched. Germline values: CDR1 LNHNV, CDR2 YYDKDF (reference sequence).

This clonotype was recorded at least ten times. The chain carries TRBV5-1 and TRBJ2-1; D is uncertain. Looked up from germline, CDR1 is SGHRS and CDR2 is YFSETQ. V was shortened by 0 bases and J by 4 bases, with 2 bases between the two germline ends. CDR3 size: 12 residues. CDR3 nucleotide sequence: TGCGCCAGCAGCTTGGAGTACAATGAGCAGTTCTTC. Translation gives CASSLEYNEQFF.